Below, 28 T cell receptor beta chains from the same sample are listed, as sequenced in a study of cytomegalovirus exposure and HLA in healthy donors. This PCR relied on a set of 60 Vbeta primers and 13 Jbeta primers. Clones were read by immunoSEQ multiplex PCR, and TCRdb kept only the in-frame ones, dropping some. The sample carries fewer than 300,000 clones, about 80% recorded once. The sample consisted of PBMCs. These TCRs come from a girl aged 2 to 9 in good health and CMV-seronegative.

CDR3 loop: CASSLLPGLAGVETQYF. The CDR3 coding sequence is TGTGCCAGCAGCTTATTGCCCGGACTAGCGGGAGTAGAGACCCAGTACTTC. The V and J genes are TRBV7-8 and TRBJ2-5, with TRBD2 matching 13 bases. V lost 2 bases and J lost 4; bases outside the gene matches: 7. The CDR3 consists of 17 residues. CDR1 is SGHVS, CDR2 FQNEAQ, per germline.

V usage is TRBV12-5 and J usage is TRBJ2-2; a weak D match, TRBD2 (5 bases). With 0 bases removed from V and 1 base from J, the gap between germline ends came to 9 bases. Germline lookup yields CDR1 LGHNT and CDR2 FRNRAP. The CDR3 loop spans 16 amino acids. This chain's CDR3 is CASGLVPSKNTGELFF. The CDR3 DNA reads TGTGCTAGTGGTTTGGTGCCTAGCAAGAACACCGGGGAGCTGTTTTTT.

The chain is built from TRBV5-1 and TRBJ2-3, with D tentatively TRBD2 (6 bases). Germline CDR1 SGHRS, CDR2 YFSETQ. The V end was cut by 0 bases, the J end by 0 bases, with 14 bases between. The CDR3 extends over 17 amino acids. CDR3 protein: CASSLESRDLSTDTQYF. The CDR3, as DNA: TGCGCCAGCAGCTTGGAGTCTAGGGACTTAAGCACAGATACGCAGTATTTT. The variable domain in full, completed from reference TRBV5-1 and TRBJ2-3, reads KAGVTQTPRYLIKTRGQQVTLSCSPISGHRSVSWYQQTPGQGLQFLFEYFSETQRNKGNFPGRFSGRQFSNSRSEMNVSTLELGDSALYLCASSLESRDLSTDTQYFGPGTRLTVL.

This sequence joins TRBV5-8 and TRBJ1-2, with D perhaps TRBD1 (6 bases). Trimming pared 6 bases from V and 6 bases from J, leaving 18 bases between. Looked up from germline, CDR1 is SGHTS and CDR2 is YDEGEE. The CDR3 has 14 amino acids. The CDR3: CASINDRQVDGYTF. The CDR3 DNA follows: TGTGCCAGCATCAACGATAGACAGGTCGATGGCTACACCTTC.

The chain employs TRBV10-1 and TRBJ2-4; TRBD2 might be the D (5 bases). The germline V gene has CDR1 WNHNN and CDR2 SYGVQD (reference sequence). V was shortened by 2 bases and J by 6 bases, with 11 bases between the two germline ends. The CDR3 has 14 residues. The CDR3 DNA follows: TGCGCCAGCAGTGAGCGGGCGGGTGCAAACATTCAGTACTTC. It specifies CASSERAGANIQYF.

The chain joins TRBV18 to TRBJ2-7, with D maybe TRBD2 (5 bases). V lost 2 bases and J 5 bases, leaving 13 bases between the germline ends. CDR1 KGHSH and CDR2 LQKENI come from the germline V gene. The CDR3 consists of 14 residues. CDR3 DNA: TGTGCCAGCTCACCAAACGGGGAATCCAACGAGCAGTACTTC. It translates to CASSPNGESNEQYF.

The chain recombines TRBV7-3 with TRBJ2-7; 13 bases are a match to TRBD2. The CDR3 spans 15 residues. CDR1 SGHTA and CDR2 FQGTGA come from the germline V gene. J gave up 5 bases and V 5 bases, and 6 bases lay outside the gene matches. In DNA, the CDR3 is TGTGCCAGCAGCCCCTCAGGACTAGCGGGAGACGAGCAGTACTTC. Translated: CASSPSGLAGDEQYF.

The chain joins TRBV6-5 to TRBJ2-3, with a possible D match to TRBD2 (5 bases). V was trimmed by 8 bases and J by 2 bases, leaving 8 bases between them. In germline, CDR1 is MNHEY, CDR2 SVGAGI. This CDR3 comprises 12 residues. The CDR3 DNA reads TGTGCCAGCCGGAGGAACACAGATACGCAGTATTTT. It yields the protein CASRRNTDTQYF.

The chain is built from TRBV6-5 and TRBJ1-1, with D perhaps TRBD1 (5 bases). V lost 5 bases and J 5 bases, leaving 18 bases between the germline ends. Per germline, CDR1 MNHEY and CDR2 SVGAGI. CDR3 length: 15 residues. CDR3 bases: TGTGCCAGCAGTAGCGAGACGCGGGGCTTGACTGAAGCTTTCTTT. Protein: CASSSETRGLTEAFF.

The genes are TRBV5-6 and TRBJ1-1; unclear D gene. Trimming removed 4 bases from V and 1 base from J, with 8 bases in between. CDR1 is SGHDT and CDR2 is YYEEEE in the germline V gene. The CDR3 extends over 13 amino acids. CDR3 in DNA: TGTGCCAGCAGCCTTCTGTGGAACACTGAAGCTTTCTTT. This encodes CASSLLWNTEAFF.

A remark on this clone: The sample has other DNA sequences that encode this CDR3 too. DNA of the CDR3: TGTGCCAGCAGCGCAATACCGGGACACCATGTCCCTCCCTACGAGCAGTACTTC. As protein: CASSAIPGHHVPPYEQYF. The chain recombines TRBV27 with TRBJ2-7; possibly TRBD1 for D (6 bases). The CDR3 has 18 amino acids. Trimming took 6 bases from V and 2 from J, leaving 26 bases between them. Germline CDR1 MNHEY, CDR2 SMNVEV (reference sequence).

The chain uses TRBV14 and TRBJ1-2; 7 bases are shared with TRBD1. V was pared by 1 base and J by 5 bases, with 10 bases of the junction left unmatched. This CDR3 has 16 residues. From germline, CDR1 is SGHDN and CDR2 FVKESK. The CDR3 DNA follows: TGTGCCAGCAGCCAAGTTAGGTCCGGGACAGCTTATGGCTACACCTTC. This translates into CASSQVRSGTAYGYTF.

The chain combines TRBV5-5 with TRBJ2-2, with TRBD1 matching 8 bases. The length of the CDR3 is 18 residues. From germline, CDR1 is SGHKS and CDR2 YYEKEE (reference sequence). Trimming cost V 3 bases and J 7 bases; bases outside gene matches: 17. The CDR3 loop is CASSSILTRGRGIGELFF. The CDR3 DNA is TGTGCCAGCAGCTCCATACTGACCAGGGGGCGCGGAATCGGGGAGCTGTTTTTT.

The chain recombines TRBV25-1 with TRBJ2-7; the D is unclear. The CDR3 consists of 13 residues. V lost 4 bases, J lost 2 bases, and 9 bases lay in between. The germline CDR1 and CDR2 sequences are MGHDK and SYGVNS. The chain's CDR3 is CASSGPRTYEQYF. CDR3 nucleotides: TGTGCCAGCAGTGGCCCGCGCACCTACGAGCAGTACTTC.

This chain connects TRBV5-1 to TRBJ2-7; TRBD2 agrees at 13 bases. Unmatched junction bases numbered 9, after V lost 3 bases and J lost 0 bases. Germline loops: CDR1 SGHRS, CDR2 YFSETQ. CDR3 length equals 18 residues. In nucleotides, the CDR3 is TGCGCCAGCAGCTCGGGACTAGCGGGGAAGAAGAGCTCCTACGAGCAGTACTTC. Protein sequence: CASSSGLAGKKSSYEQYF.

As for this clone: Mismatch with germline at one junction end may stem from a read error. J is TRBJ2-5 and V is TRBV5-6, with TRBD1 matching over 12 bases. This CDR3 has 17 residues. Germline V gene data show CDR1 as SGHDT and CDR2 as YYEEEE. CDR3 region: CASSIPRDRGPQGTQYF. The CDR3, as DNA: TGTGCCAGCAGCATACCCCGGGACAGGGGGCCCCAAGGGACCCAGTACTTC.

The V call is TRBV9, the J call TRBJ2-1; 8 bases are a match to TRBD2. From germline, CDR1 is SGDLS and CDR2 YYNGEE. The CDR3 is made up of 16 amino acids. V lost 0 bases to trimming and J lost 6 bases; unmatched junction nucleotides: 8. CDR3: CASSVGGTRGGNEQFF. Here the CDR3 DNA reads TGTGCCAGCAGCGTAGGGGGGACTAGGGGGGGCAATGAGCAGTTCTTC.

This rearrangement joins TRBV2 to TRBJ2-7; 9 nucleotides align to TRBD2. This CDR3 contains 14 residues. The trim removed 4 bases at V and 0 bases at J, leaving 1 base unmatched. The germline V gene encodes CDR1 SNHLY and CDR2 FYNNEI. The chain's CDR3 is CASSGLAASYEQYF. The CDR3 bases are TGTGCCAGCAGTGGACTAGCGGCCTCCTACGAGCAGTACTTC.

The V call is TRBV6-6, the J call TRBJ1-2; TRBD1 matches at 8 bases. This CDR3 region has 13 residues. The ends lost 6 bases at V and 8 bases at J; junction bases unmatched: 8. Germline lookup yields CDR1 MNHNY and CDR2 SVGAGI (reference sequence). The CDR3 DNA is TGTGCCAGCAGATGGACAGGGAAATCGGGCTACACCTTC. Amino acids: CASRWTGKSGYTF.

This rearrangement joins TRBV6-5 to TRBJ1-4; a weak D match, TRBD1 (5 bases). Germline assignment: CDR1 MNHEY and CDR2 SVGAGI. The germline V and J ends were trimmed by 2 bases and 7 bases, with 17 bases remaining between them. This CDR3 spans 16 amino acids. The CDR3 coding sequence is TGTGCCAGCAGTTACGGCGGGGCGCTCACCTCTGAAAAACTGTTTTTT. Encoded protein: CASSYGGALTSEKLFF.

The rearrangement uses TRBV29-1 and TRBJ1-6; a possible D gene is TRBD1 (5 bases). Germline V gene sequence: CDR1 SQVTM, CDR2 ANQGSEA. The germline V and J ends were trimmed by 5 bases and 6 bases, with 8 bases remaining between them. The CDR3 length is 12 residues. The CDR3 protein is CSVRQGNSPLHF. CDR3 sequence (DNA): TGCAGCGTTCGGCAGGGTAATTCACCCCTCCACTTT. Looking up the rest from reference TRBV29-1 and TRBJ1-6 gives the full variable domain: SAVISQKPSRDICQRGTSLTIQCQVDSQVTMMFWYRQQPGQSLTLIATANQGSEATYESGFVIDKFPISRPNLTFSTLTVSNMSPEDSSIYLCSVRQGNSPLHFGNGTRLTVT.

To note about this clone: The junction departs from germline at one end; a sequencing error may be responsible. V is TRBV7-9 and J is TRBJ2-5, with 8 positions matching TRBD2. Germline V gene sequence: CDR1 SEHNR, CDR2 FQNEAQ (reference sequence). This CDR3 region has 16 residues. DNA of the CDR3: TGTTCCAGCAGCTTTTCGGCTAGCGGGTACCAAGAGACCCAGTACTTC. This sequence encodes CSSSFSASGYQETQYF.

V gene TRBV14 combines with J gene TRBJ2-7, with TRBD2 matching over 8 bases. Germline V gene data show CDR1 as SGHDN and CDR2 as FVKESK. J lost 5 bases, V lost 0 bases, and 15 bases had no gene match. CDR3 length equals 18 residues. The CDR3 nucleotides are TGTGCCAGCAGCCAAGAGCGGAGCGGGAGCTTCTCTCTCCACGAGCAGTACTTC. This translates into CASSQERSGSFSLHEQYF.

The V and J genes are TRBV5-1 and TRBJ1-1, with D maybe TRBD1 (5 bases). This CDR3 has 18 amino acids. V lost 1 base, J lost 0 bases, and 19 bases lay in between. CDR1 is SGHRS and CDR2 is YFSETQ in the germline V gene. In DNA form, the CDR3 reads TGCGCCAGCAGCTTGTCCTCGCGGGGACTGCAAATGAACACTGAAGCTTTCTTT. It is translated as CASSLSSRGLQMNTEAFF.

This clone occurred a few times. V gene TRBV9 combines with J gene TRBJ2-3; TRBD2 matches 11 bases. J gave up 1 base and V 3 bases, and 7 bases lay outside the gene matches. There are 17 residues in the CDR3. Per the germline V gene, CDR1 is SGDLS and CDR2 is YYNGEE. The CDR3 loop reads CASSAGTSGWGTDTQYF. The DNA of the CDR3 is TGTGCCAGCAGCGCCGGGACTAGCGGCTGGGGCACAGATACGCAGTATTTT.

This sequence joins TRBV7-9 and TRBJ1-5; 7 bases line up with TRBD1. With V trimmed by 1 base and J by 1 base, 4 bases remained unmatched. The CDR3 sequence is 16 residues long. Germline CDR1 SEHNR, CDR2 FQNEAQ (reference sequence). Written as DNA, the CDR3 is TGTGCCAGCAGCTTAGGAGGGACAGACAGCAATCAGCCCCAGCATTTT. This codes for CASSLGGTDSNQPQHF. Variable domain in full (rest from reference TRBV7-9 and TRBJ1-5): DTGVSQNPRHKITKRGQNVTFRCDPISEHNRLYWYRQTLGQGPEFLTYFQNEAQLEKSRLLSDRFSAERPKGSFSTLEIQRTEQGDSAMYLCASSLGGTDSNQPQHFGDGTRLSIL.

This clone was seen once. The V call is TRBV7-8, the J call TRBJ1-1, with 8 bases identical to TRBD1. V gave up 5 bases and J gave up 6 bases; unmatched junction bases: 8. Germline-derived CDR1 and CDR2 are SGHVS and FQNEAQ. The CDR3 sequence is 14 residues long. CDR3 in DNA: TGTGCCAGCAGCCAAGTGACAGGGGCCTCTGAAGCTTTCTTT. Translated, it gives CASSQVTGASEAFF.

This chain uses TRBV5-1 with TRBJ1-5, with 9 positions matching TRBD1. V trimming: 4 bases; J trimming: 0 bases; junction bases outside the gene matches: 8. This CDR3 has 17 amino acids. Germline-derived CDR1 and CDR2 are SGHRS and YFSETQ. The CDR3 nucleotides read TGCGCCAGCAGCGCCGGGACAGGGAAATATAGCAATCAGCCCCAGCATTTT. This encodes CASSAGTGKYSNQPQHF.